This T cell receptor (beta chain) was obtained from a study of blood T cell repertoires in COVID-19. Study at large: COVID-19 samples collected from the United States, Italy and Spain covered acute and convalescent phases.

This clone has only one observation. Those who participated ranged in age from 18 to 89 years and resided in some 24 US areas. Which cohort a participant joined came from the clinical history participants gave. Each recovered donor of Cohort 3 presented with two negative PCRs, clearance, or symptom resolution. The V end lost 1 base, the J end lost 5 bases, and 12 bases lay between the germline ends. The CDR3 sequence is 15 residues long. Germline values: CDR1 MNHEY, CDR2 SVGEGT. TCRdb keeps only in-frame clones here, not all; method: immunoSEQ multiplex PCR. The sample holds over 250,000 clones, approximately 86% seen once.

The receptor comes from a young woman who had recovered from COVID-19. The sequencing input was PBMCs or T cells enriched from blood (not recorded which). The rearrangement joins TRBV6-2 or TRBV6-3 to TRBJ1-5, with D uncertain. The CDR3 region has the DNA TGTGCCAGCAGTTACTTTCTGGGAGAATATCAGCCCCAGCATTTT. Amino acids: CASSYFLGEYQPQHF.